These 17 T cell receptor beta chains originate from one sample sequenced in a study of blood T cell repertoires in COVID-19. This table comes from immunoSEQ multiplex PCR, and its TCRdb copy is limited to in-frame clones, with some not included. The sample includes under 300,000 clones, around 86% of them seen just once. Input material: PBMCs or T cells enriched from blood (not recorded which). The receptor set was obtained from a woman between 50 and 59 years old who had recovered from COVID-19.

V gene TRBV27 combines with J gene TRBJ2-7; 10 bases fit TRBD2. CDR1 MNHEY and CDR2 SMNVEV come from the germline V gene (reference sequence). The CDR3 is made up of 14 amino acids. With V trimmed by 6 bases and J by 9 bases, 11 bases remained unmatched. The CDR3 DNA follows: TGTGCCAGCAGGCCGGGACTAGCGAATGAATGGCAGTACTTC. This codes for CASRPGLANEWQYF.

V and J are TRBV9 and TRBJ2-7; a weak D match, TRBD2 (6 bases). Per the germline V gene, CDR1 is SGDLS and CDR2 is YYNGEE. The CDR3 runs 16 residues. The germline V and J ends were trimmed by 4 bases and 0 bases, with 17 bases remaining between them. The CDR3: CASSPGRRGLSYEQYF. In DNA form, the CDR3 reads TGTGCCAGCAGCCCAGGGCGGCGGGGCCTCTCCTACGAGCAGTACTTC.

This clone showed up just once. This chain links TRBV5-1 with TRBJ2-3, with D possibly TRBD2 on 6 matching bases. Germline values: CDR1 SGHRS, CDR2 YFSETQ. The CDR3 consists of 16 residues. The V end was cut by 5 bases, the J end by 0 bases, with 16 bases between. CDR3 DNA sequence: TGCGCCAGCAGGTGGCCAGCGGACTATAGCACAGATACGCAGTATTTT. Its translation: CASRWPADYSTDTQYF.

In its sample, this clone was seen once. This rearrangement joins TRBV21-1 to TRBJ2-7; the D segment call TRBD2 is taken from the table without a DNA check. TRBV21-1 is labeled a pseudogene. The CDR3 runs 13 residues. This CDR3 reads CAINPGLASEQYF. CDR3 DNA sequence: TGTGCCATAAACCCGGGACTAGCGTCAGAGCAGTACTTC.

This chain uses TRBV27 with TRBJ1-1; no clear D gene. The CDR3 spans 11 residues. V gave up 7 bases and J gave up 6 bases, with 9 bases separating them. Germline-derived CDR1 and CDR2 are MNHEY and SMNVEV (reference sequence). DNA of the CDR3: TGTGCCAGCATCTACGCTGCTGAAGCTTTCTTT. Protein product: CASIYAAEAFF.

The V call is TRBV3-1 (or the pseudogene TRBV3-2), the J call TRBJ2-7; 12 nucleotides agree with TRBD2. CDR1 LGHDT and CDR2 YNNKEL come from the germline V gene (reference sequence). V dropped 1 base and J dropped 2; count of bases not matched to a gene: 6. This CDR3 region has 17 residues. CDR3 in DNA: TGTGCCAGCAGCCAAGTCGGGCTAGCGGGAGGGCCCTACGAGCAGTACTTC. It codes for CASSQVGLAGGPYEQYF.

The V gene is TRBV2, the J gene TRBJ2-7, with 7 bases matching TRBD1. After removal of 8 bases from V and 4 bases from J, the junction contained 8 bases not matched to a gene. The germline V gene has CDR1 SNHLY and CDR2 FYNNEI. The CDR3 runs to 13 residues. The CDR3 protein is CASGKGGGYEQYF. In nucleotides, the CDR3 is TGTGCCAGCGGAAAAGGGGGCGGTTACGAGCAGTACTTC.

The genes are TRBV7-5 and TRBJ2-7; TRBD1, as called in the table, went unchecked against the DNA. TRBV7-5 represents a pseudogene. This CDR3 is 16 amino acids long. DNA for the CDR3: TGTGCCAGAAGACAAAAAGAGGGGGCGGTCTCCTACGAGCAGTACTTC. This sequence encodes CARRQKEGAVSYEQYF.

The rearrangement joins TRBV7-9 to TRBJ1-1; the match to TRBD1 covers 9 bases. CDR1 and CDR2 (germline): SEHNR, FQNEAQ (reference sequence). Trimming removed 4 bases from V and 1 base from J; junction bases left unmatched: 4. The CDR3 covers 15 residues. CDR3 nucleotide sequence: TGTGCCAGCAGCTCCCCGGGACAGGGGAACACTGAAGCTTTCTTT. Encoded protein: CASSSPGQGNTEAFF.

The rearrangement joins TRBV7-9 to TRBJ1-3, with TRBD1 matching over 7 bases. The V gene end was trimmed by 5 bases and the J gene end by 0 bases; junction bases not matched to a gene: 10. There are 17 residues in the CDR3. Germline values: CDR1 SEHNR, CDR2 FQNEAQ (reference sequence). In nucleotides, the CDR3 is TGTGCCAGCAGCCCTAGTAAGGGACAGAGCTCTGGAAACACCATATATTTT. Translation gives CASSPSKGQSSGNTIYF.

The rearrangement links TRBV5-1 to TRBJ2-1; no clear D gene. Per germline, CDR1 SGHRS and CDR2 YFSETQ. V lost 6 bases and J 2 bases, leaving 6 bases between the germline ends. The CDR3 contains 12 residues. The CDR3 reads CASISAYNEQFF. CDR3 in DNA: TGCGCCAGCATTAGTGCCTACAATGAGCAGTTCTTC.

The genes are TRBV7-8 and TRBJ1-2; TRBD1 aligns across 9 bases. The germline V gene encodes CDR1 SGHVS and CDR2 FQNEAQ. V was clipped by 5 bases and J by 2 bases; unmatched bases: 3. This CDR3 has 14 residues. The CDR3 nucleotides are TGTGCCAGCAGCAGAGGACAGGGGAACTATGGCTACACCTTC. Its translation: CASSRGQGNYGYTF.

V usage is TRBV6-5 and J usage is TRBJ1-5; TRBD1 is a possible D gene (5 bases). The germline V gene encodes CDR1 MNHEY and CDR2 SVGAGI. V shed 0 bases and J shed 7 bases, with 7 bases lying between them. The CDR3 consists of 13 residues. The chain's CDR3 is CASSYSTAQPQHF. In DNA form, the CDR3 reads TGTGCCAGCAGTTACTCGACAGCACAGCCCCAGCATTTT.

J is TRBJ1-5 and V is TRBV28; the match to TRBD1 covers 9 bases. The V segment lost 5 bases and the J segment 6 bases; nucleotides outside the gene matches: 5. CDR1 is MDHEN, CDR2 SYDVKM, per germline. The CDR3 extends over 14 amino acids. CDR3 sequence reads: CASSLRQGGQPQHF. The CDR3 coding sequence is TGTGCCAGCAGTCTACGACAGGGGGGTCAGCCCCAGCATTTT.

The chain couples TRBV6-2 or TRBV6-3 to TRBJ2-7; weak D call: TRBD2 (6 bases). Trimming shortened V by 5 bases and J by 3 bases, and 14 bases separated the two germline ends. Looked up from germline, CDR1 is MNHEY and CDR2 is SVGEGT. There are 14 residues in the CDR3. CDR3 sequence: CASSPGGMNYEQYF. The CDR3 DNA reads as TGTGCCAGCAGTCCCGGGGGTATGAACTACGAGCAGTACTTC.

CDR3 sequence reads: CASRPLAASYEQYF. Written as DNA, the CDR3 is TGTGCCAGCAGGCCTCTAGCGGCCTCCTACGAGCAGTACTTC. The chain recombines TRBV5-5 with TRBJ2-7; 7 nucleotides agree with TRBD2. The CDR3 runs 14 residues. Unmatched junction bases numbered 5, after V lost 5 bases and J lost 0 bases. CDR1 is SGHKS and CDR2 is YYEKEE in the germline V gene (reference sequence). Variable domain in full (rest from reference TRBV5-5 and TRBJ2-7): DAGVTQSPTHLIKTRGQQVTLRCSPISGHKSVSWYQQVLGQGPQFIFQYYEKEERGRGNFPDRFSARQFPNYSSELNVNALLLGDSALYLCASRPLAASYEQYFGPGTRLTVT.

The chain is built from TRBV11-1 and TRBJ1-4, with D perhaps matching TRBD1 (5 bases). Trimming pared 2 bases from V and 10 bases from J, leaving 17 bases between. This CDR3 comprises 15 residues. Germline CDR1 reads SGHAT; CDR2 reads FQDESV (reference sequence). CDR3 protein: CASSLLSRTIRKLFF. In DNA, the CDR3 is TGTGCCAGCAGCTTATTGAGTCGGACAATTCGAAAACTGTTTTTT.